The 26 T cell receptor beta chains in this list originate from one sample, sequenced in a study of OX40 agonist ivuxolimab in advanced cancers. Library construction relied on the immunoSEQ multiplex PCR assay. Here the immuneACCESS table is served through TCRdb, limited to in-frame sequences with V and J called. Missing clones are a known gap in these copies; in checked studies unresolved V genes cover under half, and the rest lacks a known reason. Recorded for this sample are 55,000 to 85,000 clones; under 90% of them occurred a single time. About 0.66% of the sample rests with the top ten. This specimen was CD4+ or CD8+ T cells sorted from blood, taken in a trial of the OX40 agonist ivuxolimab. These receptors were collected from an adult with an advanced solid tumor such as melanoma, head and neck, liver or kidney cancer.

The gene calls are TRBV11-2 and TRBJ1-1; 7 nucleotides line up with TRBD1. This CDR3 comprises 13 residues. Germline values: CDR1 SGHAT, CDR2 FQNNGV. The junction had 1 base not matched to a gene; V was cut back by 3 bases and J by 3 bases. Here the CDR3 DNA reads TGTGCCAGCAGCTTCGACAGGGACACTGAAGCTTTCTTT. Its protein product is CASSFDRDTEAFF.

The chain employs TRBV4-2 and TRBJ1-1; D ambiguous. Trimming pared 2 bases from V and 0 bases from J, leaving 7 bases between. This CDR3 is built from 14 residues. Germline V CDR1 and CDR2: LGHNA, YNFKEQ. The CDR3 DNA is TGTGCCAGCAGCCAAAACCGTTTGAACACTGAAGCTTTCTTT. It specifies CASSQNRLNTEAFF.

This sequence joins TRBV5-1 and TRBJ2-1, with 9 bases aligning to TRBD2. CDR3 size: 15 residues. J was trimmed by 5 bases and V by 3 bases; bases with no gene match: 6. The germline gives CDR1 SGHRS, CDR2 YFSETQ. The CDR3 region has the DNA TGCGCCAGCAGCTACCTAGCGGGGTCGAACAATGAGCAGTTCTTC. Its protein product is CASSYLAGSNNEQFF. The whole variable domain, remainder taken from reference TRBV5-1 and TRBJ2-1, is KAGVTQTPRYLIKTRGQQVTLSCSPISGHRSVSWYQQTPGQGLQFLFEYFSETQRNKGNFPGRFSGRQFSNSRSEMNVSTLELGDSALYLCASSYLAGSNNEQFFGPGTRLTVL.

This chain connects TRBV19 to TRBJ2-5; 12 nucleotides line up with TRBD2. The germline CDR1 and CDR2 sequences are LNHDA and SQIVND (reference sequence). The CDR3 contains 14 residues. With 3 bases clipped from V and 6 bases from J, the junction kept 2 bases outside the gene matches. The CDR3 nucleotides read TGTGCCAGTAGTATTACTAGCGGGGGGAAGACCCAGTACTTC. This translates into CASSITSGGKTQYF.

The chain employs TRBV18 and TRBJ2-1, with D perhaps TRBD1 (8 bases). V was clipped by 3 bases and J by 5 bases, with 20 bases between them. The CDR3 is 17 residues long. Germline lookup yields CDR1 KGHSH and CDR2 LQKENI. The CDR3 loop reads CASSPRSTGGTNNEQFF. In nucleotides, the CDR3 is TGTGCCAGCTCACCCCGATCCACAGGGGGGACTAACAATGAGCAGTTCTTC.

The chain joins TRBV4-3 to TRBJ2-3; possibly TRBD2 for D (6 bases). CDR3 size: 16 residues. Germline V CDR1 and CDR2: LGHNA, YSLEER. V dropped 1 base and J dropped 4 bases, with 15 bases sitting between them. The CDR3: CASSQGEPRRADTQYF. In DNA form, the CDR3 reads TGCGCCAGCAGCCAAGGAGAGCCTCGGAGGGCAGATACGCAGTATTTT.

CDR3 DNA: TGCGCCAGCAGCTTCGGGGACAGAAACTTTGACTATGGCTACACCTTC. As protein: CASSFGDRNFDYGYTF. The gene calls are TRBV5-1 and TRBJ1-2; 7 nucleotides line up with TRBD1. The V gene's germline CDR1 is SGHRS and CDR2 YFSETQ. V was pared by 2 bases and J by 3 bases, with 10 bases of the junction left unmatched. This CDR3 comprises 16 residues.

The CDR3 region has the DNA TGCAGCGTTGACCGGGGCTGGAACTATGGCTACACCTTC. Protein sequence: CSVDRGWNYGYTF. This chain connects TRBV29-1 to TRBJ1-2, with D perhaps TRBD1 (5 bases). Germline CDR1 is SQVTM and CDR2 is ANQGSEA. Trimming stripped 3 bases from V and 2 bases from J, with 10 bases between. This CDR3 spans 13 amino acids.

CDR3 sequence reads: CASSVTGGRTDTQYF. CDR3 bases: TGTGCCAGCAGCGTGACAGGGGGAAGGACAGATACGCAGTATTTT. This sequence joins TRBV9 and TRBJ2-3, with TRBD1 matching over 9 bases. The CDR3 totals 15 residues. Per germline, CDR1 SGDLS and CDR2 YYNGEE. J gave up 3 bases and V 2 bases, and 4 bases lay outside the gene matches.

This CDR3 reads CASSLLSDTDTQYF. CDR3 nucleotides: TGTGCCAGCAGCTTACTTTCGGACACAGATACGCAGTATTTT. V and J are TRBV7-6 and TRBJ2-3; D not certain. Germline lookup yields CDR1 SGHVS and CDR2 FNYEAQ. V was clipped by 2 bases and J by 2 bases, with 8 bases between them. The CDR3 loop spans 14 amino acids. Complete variable domain (other parts from reference TRBV7-6 and TRBJ2-3): GAGVSQSPRYKVTKRGQDVALRCDPISGHVSLYWYRQALGQGPEFLTYFNYEAQQDKSGLPNDRFSAERPEGSISTLTIQRTEQRDSAMYRCASSLLSDTDTQYFGPGTRLTVL.

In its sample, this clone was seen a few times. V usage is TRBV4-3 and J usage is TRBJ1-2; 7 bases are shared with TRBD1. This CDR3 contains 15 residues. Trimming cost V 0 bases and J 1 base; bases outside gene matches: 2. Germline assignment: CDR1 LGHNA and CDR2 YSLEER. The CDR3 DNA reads TGCGCCAGCAGCCAAGAGACAGGGCTTAACTATGGCTACACCTTC. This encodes CASSQETGLNYGYTF.

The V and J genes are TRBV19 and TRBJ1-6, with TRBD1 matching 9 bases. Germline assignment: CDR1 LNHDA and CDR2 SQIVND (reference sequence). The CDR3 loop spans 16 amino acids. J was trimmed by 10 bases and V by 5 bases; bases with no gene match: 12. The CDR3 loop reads CASSPSGQGSLSPLHF. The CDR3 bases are TGTGCCAGTAGTCCCTCGGGACAGGGAAGTTTATCACCCCTCCACTTT.

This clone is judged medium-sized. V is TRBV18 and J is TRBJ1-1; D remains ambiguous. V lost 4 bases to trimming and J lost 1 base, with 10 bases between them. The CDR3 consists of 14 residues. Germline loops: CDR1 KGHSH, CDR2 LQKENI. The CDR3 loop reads CASSQRDQNTEAFF. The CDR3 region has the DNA TGTGCCAGCTCACAGAGAGATCAGAACACTGAAGCTTTCTTT.

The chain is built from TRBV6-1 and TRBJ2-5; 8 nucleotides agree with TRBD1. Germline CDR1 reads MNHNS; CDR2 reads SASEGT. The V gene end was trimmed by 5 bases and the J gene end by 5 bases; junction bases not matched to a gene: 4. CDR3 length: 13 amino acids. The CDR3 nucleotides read TGTGCCAGCAGTCGGACAGGGTTGGAGACCCAGTACTTC. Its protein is CASSRTGLETQYF.

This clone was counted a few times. CDR3 bases: TGTGCCAGCTCACCGGAAGCCCTCGGTTCACCCCTCCACTTT. Its protein is CASSPEALGSPLHF. The J gene is TRBJ1-6, the V gene TRBV18; D not certain. Germline CDR1 reads KGHSH; CDR2 reads LQKENI. CDR3 length: 14 amino acids. The ends were cut back, 3 bases at V and 9 bases at J, with 12 bases in the middle. The variable domain in full, with the rest retrieved from reference TRBV18 and TRBJ1-6, is NAGVMQNPRHLVRRRGQEARLRCSPMKGHSHVYWYRQLPEEGLKFMVYLQKENIIDESGMPKERFSAEFPKEGPSILRIQQVVRGDSAAYFCASSPEALGSPLHFGNGTRLTVT.

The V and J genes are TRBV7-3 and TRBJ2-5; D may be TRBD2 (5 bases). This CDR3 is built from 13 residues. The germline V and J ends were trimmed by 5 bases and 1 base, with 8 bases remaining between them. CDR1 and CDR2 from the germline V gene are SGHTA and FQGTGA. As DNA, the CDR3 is TGTGCCAGCAGCCCCGGGGTCCAAGAGACCCAGTACTTC. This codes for CASSPGVQETQYF. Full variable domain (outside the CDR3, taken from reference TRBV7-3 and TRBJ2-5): GAGVSQTPSNKVTEKGKYVELRCDPISGHTALYWYRQSLGQGPEFLIYFQGTGAADDSGLPNDRFFAVRPEGSVSTLKIQRTERGDSAVYLCASSPGVQETQYFGPGTRLLVL.

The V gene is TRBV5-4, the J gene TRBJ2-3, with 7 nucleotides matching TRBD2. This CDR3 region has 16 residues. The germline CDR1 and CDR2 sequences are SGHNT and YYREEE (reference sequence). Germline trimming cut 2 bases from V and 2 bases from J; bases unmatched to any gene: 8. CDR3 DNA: TGTGCCAGCAGCTTTCCCGGCGGGGACTACACAGATACGCAGTATTTT. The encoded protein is CASSFPGGDYTDTQYF.

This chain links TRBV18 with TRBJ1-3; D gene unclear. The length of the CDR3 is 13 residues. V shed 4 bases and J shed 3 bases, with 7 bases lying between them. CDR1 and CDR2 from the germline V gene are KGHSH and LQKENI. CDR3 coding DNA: TGTGCCAGCTCACAGGACGGTGGAAACACCATATATTTT. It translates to CASSQDGGNTIYF.

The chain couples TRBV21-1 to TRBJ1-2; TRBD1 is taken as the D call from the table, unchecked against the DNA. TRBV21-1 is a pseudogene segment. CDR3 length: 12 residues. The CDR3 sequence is CASLLYRDRQTF. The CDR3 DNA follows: TGTGCCAGCTTATTATATCGGGACAGACAAACTTTC.

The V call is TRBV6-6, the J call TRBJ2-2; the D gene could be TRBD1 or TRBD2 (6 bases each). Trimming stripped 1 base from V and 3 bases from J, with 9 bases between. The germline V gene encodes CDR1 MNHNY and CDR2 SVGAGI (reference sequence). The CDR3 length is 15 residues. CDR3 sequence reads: CASSYLGGDTGELFF. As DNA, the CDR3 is TGTGCCAGCAGTTACTTGGGGGGCGACACCGGGGAGCTGTTTTTT.

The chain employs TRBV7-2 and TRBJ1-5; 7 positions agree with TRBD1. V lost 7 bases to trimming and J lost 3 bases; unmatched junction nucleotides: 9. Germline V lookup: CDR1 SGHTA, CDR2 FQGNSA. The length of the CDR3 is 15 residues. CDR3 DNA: TGTGCCAGCACCCCGACAGGGTTGGACAATCAGCCCCAGCATTTT. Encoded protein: CASTPTGLDNQPQHF.

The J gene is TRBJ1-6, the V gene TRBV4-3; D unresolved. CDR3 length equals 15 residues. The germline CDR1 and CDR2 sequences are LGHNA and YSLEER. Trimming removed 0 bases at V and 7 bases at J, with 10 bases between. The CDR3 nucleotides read TGCGCCAGCAGCCAAGATAGACCATTAAATTCACCCCTCCACTTT. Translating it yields CASSQDRPLNSPLHF.

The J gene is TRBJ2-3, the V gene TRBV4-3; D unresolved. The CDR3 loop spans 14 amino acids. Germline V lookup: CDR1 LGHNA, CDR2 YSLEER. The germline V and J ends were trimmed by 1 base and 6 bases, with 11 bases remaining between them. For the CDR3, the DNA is TGCGCCAGCAGCCAAGCGACCGGATGGGATACGCAGTATTTT. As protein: CASSQATGWDTQYF.

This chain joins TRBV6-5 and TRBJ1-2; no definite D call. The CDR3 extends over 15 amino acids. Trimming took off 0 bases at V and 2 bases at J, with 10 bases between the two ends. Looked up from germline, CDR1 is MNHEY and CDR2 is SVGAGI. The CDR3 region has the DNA TGTGCCAGCAGTTACTCGCTTTCGGGAAACTATGGCTACACCTTC. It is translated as CASSYSLSGNYGYTF.

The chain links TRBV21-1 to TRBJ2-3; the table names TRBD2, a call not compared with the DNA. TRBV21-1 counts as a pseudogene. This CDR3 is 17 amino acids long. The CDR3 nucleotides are TGTGCCAGCAGCAAAGGTCGGAGGCCCTTTAGCACAGATACGCAGTATTTT. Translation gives CASSKGRRPFSTDTQYF.

Here the CDR3 reads CASSLVARSYNEQFF. CDR3 DNA sequence: TGTGCCAGCAGCTTGGTGGCACGCTCCTACAATGAGCAGTTCTTC. The rearrangement links TRBV5-6 to TRBJ2-1; no clear D gene. From germline, CDR1 is SGHDT and CDR2 YYEEEE. V lost 0 bases to trimming and J lost 0 bases, with 7 bases between them. The CDR3 runs to 15 residues.